One sample yielded the 20 T cell receptor beta chains listed below, sequenced in a study of T cells in Graves' hyperthyroidism and ophthalmopathy. TCR beta CDR3 regions were amplified from RNA. The HTBI set primed first-round TCR CDR3 RT-PCR. TCRdb redid the calling of the multiplex PCR reads with MiXCR, one entry per CDR3 protein. Of 500,000 to 600,000 distinct CDR3 sequences listed, 40% to 50% are singletons. Specimen: peripheral blood or thyroid tissue (not recorded which). These receptors originate from an adult woman with Graves' disease, either hyperthyroidism or ophthalmopathy (not recorded which).

This clonotype was seen at least ten times. The V gene is TRBV10-3, the J gene TRBJ2-7; a weak D match, TRBD2 (6 bases). The length of the CDR3 is 15 residues. Germline V gene sequence: CDR1 ENHRY, CDR2 SYGVKD. Trimming shortened V by 2 bases and J by 4 bases, and 15 bases separated the two germline ends. The CDR3 spells CAISEVEAEGYEQYF. The CDR3 DNA sequence: TGTGCCATCAGTGAGGTAGAAGCGGAGGGGTACGAGCAGTACTTC.

This clonotype was picked up many times. The J gene is TRBJ2-5, the V gene TRBV9; D is possibly TRBD1 (7 bases). V was cut by 0 bases and J by 3 bases, with 12 bases left in between. The CDR3 contains 15 residues. Germline V lookup: CDR1 SGDLS, CDR2 YYNGEE. CDR3 nucleotides: TGTGCCAGCAGCGTAGACAGGGGAGGAAAAGAGACCCAGTACTTC. Translation gives CASSVDRGGKETQYF.

This clonotype has only one observation. The V and J genes are TRBV5-1 and TRBJ2-5, with TRBD2 as a possible D gene (6 bases). Trimming shortened V by 4 bases and J by 2 bases, and 12 bases separated the two germline ends. CDR1 and CDR2 from the germline V gene are SGHRS and YFSETQ. This CDR3 is built from 14 residues. The CDR3 DNA reads TGCGCCAGCAGCATGGGACTGGAACAAGAGACCCAGTACTTC. Translating it yields CASSMGLEQETQYF. The complete variable domain, with remaining parts taken from reference TRBV5-1 and TRBJ2-5, reads KAGVTQTPRYLIKTRGQQVTLSCSPISGHRSVSWYQQTPGQGLQFLFEYFSETQRNKGNFPGRFSGRQFSNSRSEMNVSTLELGDSALYLCASSMGLEQETQYFGPGTRLLVL.

The chain uses TRBV10-3 and TRBJ1-1, with 7 positions matching TRBD1. The CDR3 has 14 residues. The V segment lost 6 bases and the J segment 1 base; nucleotides outside the gene matches: 5. Germline lookup yields CDR1 ENHRY and CDR2 SYGVKD. The CDR3 DNA sequence: TGTGCCATCAGGGGAGGACAGGCGAACACTGAAGCTTTCTTT. Translation gives CAIRGGQANTEAFF.

This clonotype has more than one count but fewer than ten. The J gene is TRBJ1-5, the V gene TRBV7-2; D is unclear. This CDR3 is 13 amino acids long. Germline values: CDR1 SGHTA, CDR2 FQGNSA. With 0 bases removed from V and 8 bases from J, the gap between germline ends came to 8 bases. The CDR3 protein is CASSLAGMKPQHF. The CDR3 DNA reads as TGTGCCAGCAGCTTAGCAGGGATGAAGCCCCAGCATTTT.

The chain is built from TRBV6-1 and TRBJ2-7; 7 bases agree with TRBD1. Germline CDR1 and CDR2: MNHNS and SASEGT. The V and J ends lost 8 bases and 7 bases, in that order; junction bases with no gene match: 8. This CDR3 has 12 residues. The CDR3 reads CASFTGTVEQYF. CDR3 nucleotides: TGTGCCAGCTTTACCGGGACAGTTGAGCAGTACTTC.

V usage is TRBV28 and J usage is TRBJ2-2; possibly TRBD1 for D (6 bases). CDR3 length: 17 residues. Trimming took 4 bases from V and 5 from J, leaving 20 bases between them. The germline CDR1 and CDR2 sequences are MDHEN and SYDVKM. The CDR3 DNA is TGTGCCAGCAGTTACGCGGACGGACGTAGGGGGACCGGGGAGCTGTTTTTT. This translates into CASSYADGRRGTGELFF.

V is TRBV19 and J is TRBJ1-2; TRBD1 agrees at 7 bases. Per germline, CDR1 LNHDA and CDR2 SQIVND (reference sequence). The CDR3 covers 11 residues. J gave up 2 bases and V 10 bases, and 1 base lay outside the gene matches. The CDR3 region is CAIQGNYGYTF. CDR3 nucleotides: TGTGCCATACAGGGGAACTATGGCTACACCTTC.

The chain employs TRBV7-2 and TRBJ2-7; 9 nucleotides line up with TRBD1. The germline CDR1 and CDR2 sequences are SGHTA and FQGNSA. The CDR3 length is 15 residues. J lost 4 bases, V lost 1 base, and 5 bases had no gene match. The CDR3 spells CASSLEGQGLYEQYF. DNA of the CDR3: TGTGCCAGCAGCTTAGAGGGACAGGGCTTGTACGAGCAGTACTTC.

Turning to this clonotype: A read error may explain this, as a much larger clone is one base away. V is TRBV24-1 and J is TRBJ1-2; 7 bases map to TRBD1. Germline lookup yields CDR1 KGHDR and CDR2 SFDVKD. Trimming removed 5 bases from V and 1 base from J; junction bases left unmatched: 6. The CDR3 length is 15 residues. The CDR3 protein is CATSGTGTINYGYTF. In nucleotides, the CDR3 is TGTGCCACCAGTGGGACAGGAACCATTAACTATGGCTACACCTTC.

About this clonotype itself: The junction and the germline gene differ at one end; a read error may be behind it. The chain couples TRBV20-1 to TRBJ2-7; 8 bases match TRBD2. The CDR3 spans 14 residues. Germline V gene sequence: CDR1 DFQATT, CDR2 SNEGSKA (reference sequence). The CDR3 loop is CSALTSAKAYGQYF. The CDR3 DNA is TGCAGTGCCTTGACTAGCGCTAAAGCTTACGGGCAGTACTTC.

Points on this clonotype: Since a much larger clone is just one base distant, this may be a read error. As DNA, the CDR3 is TGTACCAGCAGTTATAGGACAGGGGGGGTCTTGGATTCACCCCTCCACTTT. This encodes CTSSYRTGGVLDSPLHF. The gene calls are TRBV25-1 and TRBJ1-6; 10 bases align to TRBD1. Germline lookup yields CDR1 MGHDK and CDR2 SYGVNS. The CDR3 is 17 amino acids.

In regard to this clonotype: Its ends do not fully match the called genes, so a read error is possible. This rearrangement joins TRBV7-2 to TRBJ2-7; 12 nucleotides match TRBD2. This CDR3 has 17 residues. CDR1 and CDR2 from the germline V gene are SGHTA and FQGNSA. Here the CDR3 reads CASSQGTSGQSFYEQYF. CDR3 DNA sequence: TGCGCCAGCAGCCAAGGGACTAGCGGGCAAAGTTTCTACGAGCAGTACTTC.

This clonotype was observed many times. The V and J genes are TRBV15 and TRBJ1-1, with D possibly being TRBD1 (5 bases). Germline V lookup: CDR1 LNHNV, CDR2 YYDKDF (reference sequence). V was trimmed by 8 bases and J by 10 bases, leaving 14 bases between them. The CDR3 extends over 11 amino acids. The CDR3: CATGGGGSAFF. The CDR3 DNA follows: TGTGCCACCGGGGGGGGTGGGTCAGCTTTCTTT.

The chain employs TRBV25-1 and TRBJ1-4, with 10 bases lining up with TRBD1. CDR1 MGHDK and CDR2 SYGVNS come from the germline V gene. V trimming: 2 bases; J trimming: 4 bases; junction bases outside the gene matches: 7. There are 17 residues in the CDR3. CDR3 amino acids: CASSEPGTGEGNEKLFF. DNA of the CDR3: TGTGCCAGCAGTGAACCCGGGACAGGGGAAGGTAATGAAAAACTGTTTTTT.

This clonotype was recorded at least ten times. The V call is TRBV29-1, the J call TRBJ1-5; 10 bases map to TRBD1. With V trimmed by 4 bases and J by 6 bases, 0 bases remained unmatched. The germline CDR1 and CDR2 sequences are SQVTM and ANQGSEA. CDR3 size: 12 residues. CDR3 bases: TGCAGCGTTGGGACAGGGGGTCAGCCCCAGCATTTT. Its translation: CSVGTGGQPQHF.

In regard to this clonotype: A much larger clonotype is one base distant, so this may be a read error. The V and J genes are TRBV2 and TRBJ1-2; no clear D gene. Germline CDR1 SNHLY, CDR2 FYNNEI. The V end was cut by 7 bases, the J end by 0 bases, with 12 bases between. This CDR3 comprises 14 residues. CDR3 in amino acids: CASIRTVANYGYTF. In nucleotides, the CDR3 is TGTGCCAGCATCAGGACGGTAGCTAACTATGGCTACACCTTC. Full variable domain (rest looked up from reference TRBV2 and TRBJ1-2): EPEVTQTPSHQVTQMGQEVILRCVPISNHLYFYWYRQILGQKVEFLVSFYNNEISEKSEIFDDQFSVERPDGSNFTLKIRSTKLEDSAMYFCASIRTVANYGYTFGSGTRLTVV.

This clonotype was counted at least ten times. This sequence joins TRBV6-5 and TRBJ1-5; 7 nucleotides align to TRBD1. Per the germline V gene, CDR1 is MNHEY and CDR2 is SVGAGI. There are 14 residues in the CDR3. V lost 6 bases and J lost 4; bases outside the gene matches: 6. Written as DNA, the CDR3 is TGTGCCAGCAGGGGGACAGTAGGTAATCAGCCCCAGCATTTT. Residues: CASRGTVGNQPQHF.

This clonotype was recorded many times. The J gene is TRBJ2-7, the V gene TRBV10-3; either TRBD1 or TRBD2 may fit D (5 bases each). Trimming stripped 4 bases from V and 3 bases from J, with 16 bases between. CDR1 ENHRY and CDR2 SYGVKD come from the germline V gene. CDR3 length: 15 amino acids. CDR3 protein: CAISGSAVGGYEQYF. In DNA, the CDR3 is TGTGCCATCAGTGGGTCGGCGGTTGGGGGCTACGAGCAGTACTTC.

This clonotype was recorded at least ten times. The chain combines TRBV25-1 with TRBJ1-3; 9 nucleotides align to TRBD1. The CDR3 is 14 amino acids. Germline CDR1 and CDR2: MGHDK and SYGVNS. Trimming took 4 bases from V and 4 from J; bases not matched to a gene: 2. CDR3 DNA sequence: TGTGCCAGCAGTGCCGGGACAGGGGGAAACACCATATATTTT. Protein: CASSAGTGGNTIYF.